Listed below are T cell receptor beta chains from one sample, sequenced in a study of Graves' ophthalmopathy and Graves' hyperthyroidism. TCRdb reprocessed the multiplex PCR reads via MiXCR and lists one record per CDR3 protein. The repertoire holds hundreds of thousands of distinct CDR3 sequences, about 38% seen once, with 3% to 3.5% in the top ten. Specimen: peripheral blood. The origin of the receptors is an adult man with Graves' ophthalmopathy. The CDR3 runs from the conserved cysteine through the conserved F or W. The order of the fields is clone size, D gene, J gene, V gene, CDR3 protein, CDR3 DNA. D genes are given only for firm matches. Part of the rows lack a size; the others show once, few, many or a class for expanded clones.

>many|TRBD1|TRBJ2-3|TRBV7-3
CASSSRQGRSDTQYF
TGTGCCAGCAGCTCCAGACAGGGCCGCTCAGATACGCAGTATTTT
>many|TRBD2|TRBJ2-7|TRBV4-1
CASSQDRGGPYEQYF
TGCGCCAGCAGCCAAGATCGGGGGGGCCCCTACGAGCAGTACTTC
>-|-|TRBJ2-2|TRBV7-3
CASSRREAPLGELFF
TGTGCCAGCAGCCGCCGCGAGGCTCCCCTCGGGGAGCTGTTTTTT
>-|TRBD1|TRBJ2-2|TRBV12-3/TRBV12-4
CASSLKRGTGPGELFF
TGTGCCAGCAGTTTAAAAAGGGGGACAGGTCCCGGGGAGCTGTTTTTT
>-|TRBD1|TRBJ2-2|TRBV6-6
CASWPTGANTGELFF
TGTGCCAGCTGGCCGACAGGGGCGAACACCGGGGAGCTGTTTTTT
>few|TRBD1|TRBJ2-5|TRBV5-1
CASMVSRGPGTQYF
TGCGCCAGCATGGTTTCTAGGGGGCCCGGGACCCAGTACTTC
>many|TRBD2|TRBJ2-5|TRBV10-3
CAIMGGGEETQYF
TGTGCCATCATGGGGGGAGGGGAAGAGACCCAGTACTTC
>-|TRBD1|TRBJ1-2|TRBV29-1
CSVEDRAGGTYGYTF
TGCAGCGTTGAAGATCGAGCAGGGGGGACCTATGGCTACACCTTC
>many|-|TRBJ1-1|TRBV10-3
CAIRATGGRARGTEAFF
TGTGCCATCAGGGCGACGGGGGGGCGCGCTCGGGGCACTGAAGCTTTCTTT
>many|-|TRBJ2-7|TRBV7-9
CASSLADGAYEQYF
TGTGCCAGCAGCTTAGCTGATGGGGCCTACGAGCAGTACTTC
>many|-|TRBJ1-1|TRBV6-6
CASSYYKGWNTEAFF
TGTGCCAGCAGTTACTATAAGGGTTGGAACACTGAAGCTTTCTTT
>-|-|TRBJ2-2|TRBV7-9
CASSLVGHRSTGELFF
TGTGCCAGCAGCTTAGTAGGACACCGGAGTACCGGGGAGCTGTTTTTT
>-|-|TRBJ2-7|TRBV12-3/TRBV12-4
CASPPRQPSYEQYF
TGTGCCAGCCCTCCCAGGCAGCCCTCCTACGAGCAGTACTTC
>-|-|TRBJ1-1|TRBV9
CASSASPLSGYTEAFF
TGTGCCAGCAGCGCCAGCCCACTTAGCGGTTACACTGAAGCTTTCTTT
>-|TRBD1|TRBJ1-4|TRBV9
CASSGRGLAVEKLFF
TGTGCCAGCAGCGGTAGGGGGCTTGCGGTCGAAAAACTGTTTTTT
>few|-|TRBJ2-1|TRBV24-1
CATSDWGNEQFF
TGTGCCACCAGTGATTGGGGGAATGAGCAGTTCTTC
>once|TRBD1|TRBJ2-2|TRBV7-4
CASSPVDRDSSGELFF
TGTGCCAGCAGCCCCGTTGACAGGGATTCATCCGGGGAGCTGTTTTTT
>few|TRBD1|TRBJ1-5|TRBV2
CASSLIPPGQGAGQPQHF
TGTGCCAGCAGTCTTATCCCTCCGGGACAGGGGGCCGGTCAGCCCCAGCATTTT
>few|-|TRBJ2-5|TRBV15
CATSRDSGRETQYF
TGTGCCACCAGCAGAGATTCGGGGAGAGAGACCCAGTACTTC
>few|-|TRBJ2-7|TRBV12-3/TRBV12-4
CASSLAWLRDEQYF
TGTGCCAGCAGTTTAGCGTGGCTCAGGGACGAGCAGTACTTC
>many|-|TRBJ1-1|TRBV7-9
CASSLAPTNTEAFF
TGTGCCAGCAGCTTAGCCCCCACAAACACTGAAGCTTTCTTT
>few|-|TRBJ1-5|TRBV12-5
CASGLEWTGPSPQHF
TGTGCTAGTGGTTTGGAGTGGACGGGACCTTCGCCCCAGCATTTT
>once|TRBD1|TRBJ1-4|TRBV5-1
CASSLEGDRRTEKLFF
TGCGCCAGCAGCTTGGAGGGGGACAGACGGACTGAAAAACTGTTTTTT
>-|-|TRBJ1-1|TRBV7-8
CASSQIFGANTEAFF
TGCGCCAGCAGCCAAATATTTGGGGCCAACACTGAAGCTTTCTTT
>-|-|TRBJ2-1|TRBV6-6
CASSYLGRSYNEQFF
TGTGCCAGCAGTTACCTTGGCCGCTCCTACAATGAGCAGTTCTTC
>many|-|TRBJ1-2|TRBV7-9
CASSISGSYGYTF
TGTGCCAGCAGCATATCGGGATCGTATGGCTACACCTTC
>-|-|TRBJ1-6|TRBV25-1
CASSPGESPLHF
TGTGCCAGCAGTCCAGGGGAATCACCCCTCCACTTT
>few|TRBD2|TRBJ2-7|TRBV14
CASSRFGLADGTYEQYF
TGTGCCAGCAGCCGATTTGGACTAGCGGACGGAACCTACGAGCAGTACTTC
>few|-|TRBJ2-6|TRBV30
CAWTSGANVLTF
TGTGCCTGGACATCTGGGGCCAACGTCCTGACTTTC
>-|-|TRBJ1-1|TRBV9
CASSVEVQGRFTEAFF
TGTGCCAGCAGCGTTGAAGTCCAGGGAAGGTTCACTGAAGCTTTCTTT
>-|-|TRBJ1-1|TRBV24-1
CATSPQGQTEAFF
TGTGCCACCAGTCCCCAGGGCCAAACTGAAGCTTTCTTT
>-|TRBD1|TRBJ1-1|TRBV11-1
CASSLGSGQANTEAFF
TGTGCCAGCAGCTTAGGATCTGGACAGGCGAACACTGAAGCTTTCTTT
>-|TRBD1|TRBJ2-5|TRBV12-3/TRBV12-4
CASGTGSWETQYF
TGTGCCAGTGGGACAGGGAGTTGGGAGACCCAGTACTTC
>few|-|TRBJ1-1|TRBV7-3
CAWSGQLNTEAFF
TGTGCCTGGAGCGGACAGCTGAACACTGAAGCTTTCTTT
>few|-|TRBJ2-7|TRBV7-9
CASSLGTGTDSYEQYF
TGTGCCAGCAGCTTAGGAACCGGGACGGATTCCTACGAGCAGTACTTC
>few|-|TRBJ1-6|TRBV20-1
CSASTRTSSYNSPLHF
TGCAGTGCTTCGACTCGGACCAGCTCCTATAATTCACCCCTCCACTTT
>many|TRBD1|TRBJ1-2|TRBV5-1
CASSLTGQGLDTF
TGCGCCAGCAGCTTGACGGGACAGGGGCTTGACACCTTC
>once|-|TRBJ1-5|TRBV7-2
CASSLGVALKTQHF
TGTGCCAGCAGCTTAGGGGTAGCTTTGAAGACCCAGCATTTT
>-|-|TRBJ2-7|TRBV7-9
CASGGSYYEQYF
TGTGCCAGCGGGGGTTCCTACTACGAGCAGTACTTC
>-|TRBD1|TRBJ1-6|TRBV25-1
CASSGVGQSDNSPLHF
TGTGCCAGCAGTGGGGTGGGACAGTCCGATAATTCACCCCTCCACTTT
>few|TRBD1|TRBJ1-1|TRBV6-5
CASSGQGALRTEAFF
TGTGCCAGCTCCGGACAGGGGGCGCTTCGGACTGAAGCTTTCTTT
>once|-|TRBJ2-5|TRBV7-9
CASNTGVANTQYF
TGTGCCAGCAACACCGGGGTAGCGAACACCCAGTACTTC
>-|TRBD2|TRBJ2-3|TRBV4-2
CAWSGGTTDTQYF
TGTGCCTGGTCGGGAGGAACCACAGATACGCAGTATTTT
>-|-|TRBJ1-1|TRBV29-1
CSLGGANTEAFF
TGCAGCTTGGGGGGGGCGAACACTGAAGCTTTCTTT
>few|TRBD2|TRBJ2-7|TRBV2
CASSYSRSGGHEQYF
TGTGCCAGCAGTTACTCGAGATCGGGGGGGCACGAGCAGTACTTC